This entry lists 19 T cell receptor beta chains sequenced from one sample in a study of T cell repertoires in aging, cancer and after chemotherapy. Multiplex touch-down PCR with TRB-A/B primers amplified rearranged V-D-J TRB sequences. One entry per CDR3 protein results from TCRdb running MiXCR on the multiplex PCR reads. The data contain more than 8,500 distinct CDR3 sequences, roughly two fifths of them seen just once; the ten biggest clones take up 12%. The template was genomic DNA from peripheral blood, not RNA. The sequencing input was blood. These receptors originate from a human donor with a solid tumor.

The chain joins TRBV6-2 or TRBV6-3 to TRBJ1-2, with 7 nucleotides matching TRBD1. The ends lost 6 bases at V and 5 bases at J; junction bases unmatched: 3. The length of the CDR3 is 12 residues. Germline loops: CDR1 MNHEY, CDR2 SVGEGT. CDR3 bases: TGTGCCAGCAGGACGGGACAGTATGGCTACACCTTC. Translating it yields CASRTGQYGYTF.

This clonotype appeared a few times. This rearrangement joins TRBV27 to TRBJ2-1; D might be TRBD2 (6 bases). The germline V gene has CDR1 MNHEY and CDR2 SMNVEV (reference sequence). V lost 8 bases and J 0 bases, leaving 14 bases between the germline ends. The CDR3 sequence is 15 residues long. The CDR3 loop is CASQRVPSSYNEQFF. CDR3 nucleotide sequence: TGTGCCAGCCAGCGGGTGCCGAGCTCCTACAATGAGCAGTTCTTC.

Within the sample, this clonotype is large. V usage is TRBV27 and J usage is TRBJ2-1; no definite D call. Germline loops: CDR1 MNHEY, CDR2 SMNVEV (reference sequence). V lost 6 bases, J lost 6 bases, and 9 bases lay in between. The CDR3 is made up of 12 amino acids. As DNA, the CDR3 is TGTGCCAGCAGGCTGGCAGCCAATGAGCAGTTCTTC. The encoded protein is CASRLAANEQFF.

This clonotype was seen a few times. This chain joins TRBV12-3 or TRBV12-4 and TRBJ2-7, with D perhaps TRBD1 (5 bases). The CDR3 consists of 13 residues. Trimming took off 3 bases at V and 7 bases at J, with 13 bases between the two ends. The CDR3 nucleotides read TGTGCCAGCAGTTTGAAGGGGTATGGGGAGCAGTACTTC. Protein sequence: CASSLKGYGEQYF.

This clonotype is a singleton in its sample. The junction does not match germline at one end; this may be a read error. The CDR3 DNA reads as TGTGCCTCCAGCTCGCGACTAGCGGGAGTGGGAGATACGCAGTATTTT. Amino acids: CASSSRLAGVGDTQYF. The chain joins TRBV15 to TRBJ2-3; 12 bases match TRBD2. Germline V gene sequence: CDR1 LNHNV, CDR2 YYDKDF (reference sequence). The CDR3 is made up of 16 amino acids.

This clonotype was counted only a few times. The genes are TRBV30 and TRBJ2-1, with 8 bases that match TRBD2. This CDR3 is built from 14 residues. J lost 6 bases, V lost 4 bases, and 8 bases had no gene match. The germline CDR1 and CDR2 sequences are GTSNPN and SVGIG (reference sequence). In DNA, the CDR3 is TGTGCCTGGAATAACGGGAGGGCCATCAATGAGCAGTTCTTC. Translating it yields CAWNNGRAINEQFF.

The CDR3 DNA reads as TGTGCCAGCAGCCCAATCTCCTTTAGCTCCTACAATGAGCAGTTCTTC. Translated: CASSPISFSSYNEQFF. The chain uses TRBV5-6 and TRBJ2-1; no reliable D call. Germline V gene data show CDR1 as SGHDT and CDR2 as YYEEEE. Trimming removed 4 bases from V and 0 bases from J, with 14 bases in between. This CDR3 comprises 16 residues.

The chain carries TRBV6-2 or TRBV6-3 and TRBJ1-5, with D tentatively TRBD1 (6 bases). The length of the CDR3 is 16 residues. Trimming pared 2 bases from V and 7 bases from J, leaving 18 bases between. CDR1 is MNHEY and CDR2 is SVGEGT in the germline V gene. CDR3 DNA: TGTGCCAGCAGTTACGTGGGGGGGGCCTCTTCCCAGCCCCAGCATTTT. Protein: CASSYVGGASSQPQHF.

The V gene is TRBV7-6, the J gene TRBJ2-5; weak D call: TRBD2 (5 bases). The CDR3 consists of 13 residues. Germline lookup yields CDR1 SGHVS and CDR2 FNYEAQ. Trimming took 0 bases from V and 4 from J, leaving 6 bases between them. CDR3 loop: CASSLARAETQYF. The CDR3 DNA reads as TGTGCCAGCAGCTTAGCGCGGGCAGAGACCCAGTACTTC.

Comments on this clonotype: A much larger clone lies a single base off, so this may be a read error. The CDR3 nucleotides are TGTGCCAGCAGTCTGACAGGGGTAGTGGATGGGCAGTTCTTC. It encodes CASSLTGVVDGQFF. This chain joins TRBV12-3 or TRBV12-4 and TRBJ2-1; 8 nucleotides match TRBD1. V gave up 5 bases and J gave up 12 bases; unmatched junction bases: 12. This CDR3 has 14 residues.

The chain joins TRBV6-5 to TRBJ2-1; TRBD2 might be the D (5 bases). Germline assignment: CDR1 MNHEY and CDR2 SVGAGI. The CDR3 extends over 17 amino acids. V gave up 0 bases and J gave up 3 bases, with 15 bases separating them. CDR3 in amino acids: CASSYSMPSGIYNEQFF. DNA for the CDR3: TGTGCCAGCAGTTACTCGATGCCCTCGGGGATCTACAATGAGCAGTTCTTC.

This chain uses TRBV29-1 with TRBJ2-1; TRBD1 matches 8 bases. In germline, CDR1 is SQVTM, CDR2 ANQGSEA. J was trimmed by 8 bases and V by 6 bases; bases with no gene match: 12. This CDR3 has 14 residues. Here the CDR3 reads CSVRDRPLRHEQFF. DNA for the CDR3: TGCAGCGTCCGGGACAGGCCACTTAGGCATGAGCAGTTCTTC.

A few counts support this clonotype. CDR3 coding DNA: TGTGCCAGCAGTTACGGGACAAACTCCTACGAGCAGTACTTC. As protein: CASSYGTNSYEQYF. The chain couples TRBV6-6 to TRBJ2-7; weak D call: TRBD1 (6 bases). The CDR3 contains 14 residues. V lost 2 bases and J 0 bases, leaving 8 bases between the germline ends. The germline V gene encodes CDR1 MNHNY and CDR2 SVGAGI (reference sequence).

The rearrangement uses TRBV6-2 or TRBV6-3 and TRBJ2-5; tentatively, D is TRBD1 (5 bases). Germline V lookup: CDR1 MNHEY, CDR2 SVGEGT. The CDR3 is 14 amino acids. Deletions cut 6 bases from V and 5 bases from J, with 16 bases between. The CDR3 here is CASSRIRQGETQYF. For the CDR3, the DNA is TGTGCCAGCAGCAGAATCCGCCAGGGTGAGACCCAGTACTTC.

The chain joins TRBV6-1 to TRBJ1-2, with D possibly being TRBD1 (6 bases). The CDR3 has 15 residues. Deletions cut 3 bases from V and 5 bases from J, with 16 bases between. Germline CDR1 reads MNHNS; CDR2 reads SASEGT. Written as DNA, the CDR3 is TGTGCCAGCAGTGATCAGACAGGTCCACCTTATGGCTACACCTTC. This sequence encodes CASSDQTGPPYGYTF.

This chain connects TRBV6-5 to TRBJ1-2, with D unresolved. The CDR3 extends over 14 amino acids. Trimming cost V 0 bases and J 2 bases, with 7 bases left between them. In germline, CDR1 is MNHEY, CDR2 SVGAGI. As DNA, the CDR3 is TGTGCCAGCAGTTACTCGGCAGAGAACTATGGCTACACCTTC. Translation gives CASSYSAENYGYTF.

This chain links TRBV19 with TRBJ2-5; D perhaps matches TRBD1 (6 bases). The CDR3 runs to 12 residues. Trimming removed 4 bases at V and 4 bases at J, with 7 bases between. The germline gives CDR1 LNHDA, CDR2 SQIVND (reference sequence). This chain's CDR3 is CASSRGGETQYF. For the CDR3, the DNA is TGTGCCAGTAGTAGAGGGGGAGAGACCCAGTACTTC.

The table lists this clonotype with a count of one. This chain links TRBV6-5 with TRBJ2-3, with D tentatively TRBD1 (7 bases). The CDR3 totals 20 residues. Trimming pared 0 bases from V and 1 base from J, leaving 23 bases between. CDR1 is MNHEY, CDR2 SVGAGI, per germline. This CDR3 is CASSYSASRGAFAGTDTQYF. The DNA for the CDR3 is TGTGCCAGCAGTTACTCGGCTAGCAGGGGGGCCTTTGCTGGCACAGATACGCAGTATTTT.

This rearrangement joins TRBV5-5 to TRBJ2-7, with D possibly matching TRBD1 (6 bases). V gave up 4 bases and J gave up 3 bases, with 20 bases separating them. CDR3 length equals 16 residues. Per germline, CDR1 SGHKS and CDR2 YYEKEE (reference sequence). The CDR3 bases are TGTGCCAGCAGCACGACCGGGACATCGGTCGACTACGAGCAGTACTTC. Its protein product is CASSTTGTSVDYEQYF.